Listed below are T cell receptor beta chains from one sample, sequenced in a study of control samples from healthy donors and cancer patients. Data came from immunoSEQ multiplex PCR; TCRdb stores just in-frame clones and leaves some out. The table lists tens of thousands of clones, roughly nine tenths of them singletons, with 10% to 15% in the top ten. Sequencing was performed on PBMCs. The receptor source for this set is a man between 50 and 59 years old with lung cancer. Both conserved end residues are part of each CDR3. Fields, in order: D gene, V gene, J gene, clone size, CDR3 protein, CDR3 DNA. The D gene is left open where the match is weak. A clone size is listed for some rows: how often the clone was seen (once, few, many), or a class if it is expanded.

D: .; V: TRBV6-5; J: TRBJ1-1; size: .; CDR3: CASSYSAPYGGTEAFF; DNA: TGTGCCAGCAGTTACTCGGCACCCTACGGGGGGACTGAAGCTTTCTTT
D: .; V: TRBV25-1; J: TRBJ1-4; size: .; CDR3: CASSMGALLFF; DNA: TGTGCCAGCAGTATGGGGGCGTTGCTGTTTTTT
D: .; V: TRBV6-5; J: TRBJ1-5; size: .; CDR3: CASSSAGEANQPQHF; DNA: TGTGCCAGCAGTTCCGCAGGGGAAGCAAATCAGCCCCAGCATTTT
D: .; V: TRBV7-8; J: TRBJ1-2; size: .; CDR3: CASSHTRWGIAGIYGYTF; DNA: TGTGCCAGCAGCCACACCCGTTGGGGCATTGCGGGAATATATGGCTACACCTTC
D: .; V: TRBV4-1; J: TRBJ1-2; size: .; CDR3: CASSQESKGSYGYTF; DNA: TGCGCCAGCAGCCAAGAATCTAAGGGATCCTATGGCTACACCTTC
D: .; V: TRBV9; J: TRBJ2-5; size: .; CDR3: CASSRDTPGRETQYF; DNA: TGTGCCAGCAGCCGGGACACCCCGGGACGAGAGACCCAGTACTTC
D: TRBD1; V: TRBV15; J: TRBJ2-7; size: .; CDR3: CATSRDRQGRLQVYEQYF; DNA: TGTGCCACCAGCAGAGACCGACAGGGTCGGCTTCAGGTATACGAGCAGTACTTC
D: .; V: TRBV5-4; J: TRBJ2-5; size: .; CDR3: CASSFGQRETQYF; DNA: TGTGCCAGCAGTTTCGGACAGCGGGAGACCCAGTACTTC
D: .; V: TRBV27; J: TRBJ2-1; size: .; CDR3: CASSRNNEQFF; DNA: TGTGCCAGCAGTCGGAACAATGAGCAGTTCTTC
D: .; V: TRBV6-1; J: TRBJ1-4; size: .; CDR3: CASSDRGATNEKLFF; DNA: TGTGCCAGCAGTGACAGGGGCGCAACTAATGAAAAACTGTTTTTT
D: .; V: TRBV9; J: TRBJ1-1; size: .; CDR3: CASSVARGGPGNTEAFF; DNA: TGTGCCAGCAGCGTAGCTCGAGGGGGGCCCGGGAACACTGAAGCTTTCTTT
D: .; V: TRBV18; J: TRBJ2-4; size: .; CDR3: CASSFGQLMDIQYF; DNA: TGTGCCAGCTCATTTGGCCAGTTGATGGACATTCAGTACTTC
D: .; V: TRBV6-2/TRBV6-3; J: TRBJ2-7; size: .; CDR3: CASSYPTDLYEQYF; DNA: TGTGCCAGCAGTTATCCCACAGATCTCTACGAGCAGTACTTC
D: TRBD1; V: TRBV7-7; J: TRBJ2-5; size: .; CDR3: CASSLDGTGVETQYF; DNA: TGTGCTAGCAGTCTCGATGGGACAGGGGTAGAGACCCAGTACTTC
D: TRBD2; V: TRBV9; J: TRBJ2-1; size: .; CDR3: CASSARGETYNEQFF; DNA: TGTGCCAGCAGCGCCCGGGGGGAGACCTACAATGAGCAGTTCTTC
D: .; V: TRBV7-9; J: TRBJ1-1; size: .; CDR3: CASSPTGNTEAFF; DNA: TGTGCCAGCAGCCCGACAGGGAACACTGAAGCTTTCTTT
D: TRBD1; V: TRBV6-6; J: TRBJ1-2; size: .; CDR3: CASSHSPGGGGYTF; DNA: TGTGCCAGCAGCCATTCTCCAGGGGGCGGTGGCTACACCTTC
D: .; V: TRBV19; J: TRBJ2-5; size: .; CDR3: CASSNGGGRTQYF; DNA: TGTGCCAGTAGTAACGGCGGAGGGCGGACCCAGTACTTC
D: .; V: TRBV9; J: TRBJ1-4; size: .; CDR3: CASSVATDTNEKLFF; DNA: TGTGCCAGCAGCGTAGCGACGGACACTAATGAAAAACTGTTTTTT
D: TRBD1; V: TRBV7-2; J: TRBJ2-3; size: .; CDR3: CASSLLGDRGDTQYF; DNA: TGTGCCAGCAGCTTATTGGGAGACAGGGGGGATACGCAGTATTTT
D: .; V: TRBV6-6; J: TRBJ2-7; size: .; CDR3: CASSVRADRYF; DNA: TGTGCCAGCAGTGTCCGGGCCGACAGGTACTTC
D: TRBD1; V: TRBV18; J: TRBJ1-2; size: .; CDR3: CASSADRGWLSGYTF; DNA: TGTGCCAGCTCAGCTGACAGGGGATGGCTAAGTGGCTACACCTTC
D: .; V: TRBV9; J: TRBJ1-3; size: .; CDR3: CASSLRPAARSGNTIYF; DNA: TGTGCCAGCAGCCTCCGACCGGCGGCGCGCTCTGGAAACACCATATATTTT
D: .; V: TRBV18; J: TRBJ1-1; size: .; CDR3: CASSPQGGTEAFF; DNA: TGTGCCAGCTCCCCCCAGGGAGGCACTGAAGCTTTCTTT
D: .; V: TRBV5-6; J: TRBJ2-3; size: .; CDR3: CASSQLQTGTSTDTQYF; DNA: TGTGCCAGCAGCCAACTTCAAACAGGAACTAGCACAGATACGCAGTATTTT
D: .; V: TRBV7-3; J: TRBJ1-5; size: .; CDR3: CASSADRNQPQHF; DNA: TGTGCCAGCAGCGCCGACAGAAATCAGCCCCAGCATTTT
D: .; V: TRBV20-1; J: TRBJ2-5; size: .; CDR3: CSASIYRGTQYF; DNA: TGCAGTGCTAGTATATATCGTGGGACCCAGTACTTC
D: .; V: TRBV6-2/TRBV6-3; J: TRBJ1-4; size: .; CDR3: CASSYGGFPLFEKLFF; DNA: TGTGCCAGCAGTTACGGGGGTTTTCCGCTCTTTGAAAAACTGTTTTTT
D: TRBD1; V: TRBV6-6; J: TRBJ2-7; size: .; CDR3: CASREGQVISYEQYF; DNA: TGTGCCAGCAGGGAGGGACAGGTAATCTCCTACGAGCAGTACTTC
D: .; V: TRBV5-4; J: TRBJ2-7; size: .; CDR3: CASSPRGGEIYEQYF; DNA: TGTGCCAGCAGCCCCAGAGGGGGGGAGATCTACGAGCAGTACTTC
D: .; V: TRBV5-6; J: TRBJ2-1; size: .; CDR3: CASSLVSRAGEQFF; DNA: TGTGCCAGCAGCTTGGTTTCCAGAGCTGGTGAGCAGTTCTTC
D: .; V: TRBV15; J: TRBJ2-1; size: .; CDR3: CATSRDGVGYEQFF; DNA: TGTGCCACCAGCAGAGATGGGGTAGGGTATGAGCAGTTCTTC
D: TRBD1; V: TRBV7-2; J: TRBJ1-4; size: .; CDR3: CASSFSSGGNEKLFF; DNA: TGTGCCAGCAGCTTTTCCTCAGGGGGGAATGAAAAACTGTTTTTT
D: .; V: TRBV11-3; J: TRBJ1-5; size: .; CDR3: CACCRGWVGIYNQPQHF; DNA: TGTGCCTGCTGCCGGGGGTGGGTGGGTATATACAATCAGCCCCAGCATTTT
D: .; V: TRBV3-1/TRBV3-2; J: TRBJ1-5; size: .; CDR3: CASSQDYPGRTFNQPQHF; DNA: TGTGCCAGCAGCCAAGATTATCCAGGGCGGACTTTCAATCAGCCCCAGCATTTT
D: .; V: TRBV6-5; J: TRBJ1-1; size: .; CDR3: CASSQRYNTEAFF; DNA: TGTGCCAGCAGCCAGAGATATAACACTGAAGCTTTCTTT
D: TRBD1; V: TRBV7-2; J: TRBJ2-6; size: .; CDR3: CASSVQGVTGANVLTF; DNA: TGTGCCAGCAGCGTCCAGGGGGTAACTGGGGCCAACGTCCTGACTTTC
D: .; V: TRBV11-2; J: TRBJ2-2; size: .; CDR3: CASSVSQWRLVTGELFF; DNA: TGTGCCAGCAGCGTATCCCAATGGAGGCTAGTAACCGGGGAGCTGTTTTTT
D: TRBD1; V: TRBV12-3/TRBV12-4; J: TRBJ2-7; size: .; CDR3: CASGGQGTYEQYF; DNA: TGTGCCAGCGGTGGACAGGGGACCTACGAGCAGTACTTC
D: .; V: TRBV3-1/TRBV3-2; J: TRBJ1-3; size: .; CDR3: CASSQEAQGVFRNTIYF; DNA: TGTGCCAGCAGCCAAGAGGCCCAGGGCGTATTCCGGAACACCATATATTTT
D: TRBD1; V: TRBV2; J: TRBJ2-7; size: .; CDR3: CASSDWDRGTYEQYF; DNA: TGTGCCAGCAGTGATTGGGACAGGGGGACCTACGAGCAGTACTTC
D: .; V: TRBV4-1; J: TRBJ2-5; size: .; CDR3: CASSQVAQETQYF; DNA: TGCGCCAGCAGCCAAGTGGCCCAAGAGACCCAGTACTTC
D: .; V: TRBV18; J: TRBJ1-5; size: .; CDR3: CASSPMGDQPQHF; DNA: TGTGCCAGCTCACCAATGGGGGATCAGCCCCAGCATTTT
D: .; V: TRBV11-2; J: TRBJ2-7; size: .; CDR3: CASSLESRTGEQYF; DNA: TGTGCCAGCAGCTTAGAGTCCAGGACTGGCGAGCAGTACTTC
D: .; V: TRBV7-2; J: TRBJ2-1; size: .; CDR3: CASSLIRGTSYNEQFF; DNA: TGTGCCAGCAGCCTAATACGGGGGACCTCCTACAATGAGCAGTTCTTC
D: .; V: TRBV3-1/TRBV3-2; J: TRBJ1-1; size: once; CDR3: CASTTFVGSKNTEAFF; DNA: TGTGCCAGCACCACCTTCGTAGGGTCGAAGAACACTGAAGCTTTCTTT
D: .; V: TRBV6-5; J: TRBJ1-5; size: .; CDR3: CASSQYLEAQHF; DNA: TGTGCCAGCAGCCAGTACCTTGAAGCCCAGCATTTT
D: TRBD2; V: TRBV3-1/TRBV3-2; J: TRBJ2-7; size: .; CDR3: CASSFPGGALYF; DNA: TGTGCCAGCAGCTTCCCGGGGGGGGCATTGTACTTC